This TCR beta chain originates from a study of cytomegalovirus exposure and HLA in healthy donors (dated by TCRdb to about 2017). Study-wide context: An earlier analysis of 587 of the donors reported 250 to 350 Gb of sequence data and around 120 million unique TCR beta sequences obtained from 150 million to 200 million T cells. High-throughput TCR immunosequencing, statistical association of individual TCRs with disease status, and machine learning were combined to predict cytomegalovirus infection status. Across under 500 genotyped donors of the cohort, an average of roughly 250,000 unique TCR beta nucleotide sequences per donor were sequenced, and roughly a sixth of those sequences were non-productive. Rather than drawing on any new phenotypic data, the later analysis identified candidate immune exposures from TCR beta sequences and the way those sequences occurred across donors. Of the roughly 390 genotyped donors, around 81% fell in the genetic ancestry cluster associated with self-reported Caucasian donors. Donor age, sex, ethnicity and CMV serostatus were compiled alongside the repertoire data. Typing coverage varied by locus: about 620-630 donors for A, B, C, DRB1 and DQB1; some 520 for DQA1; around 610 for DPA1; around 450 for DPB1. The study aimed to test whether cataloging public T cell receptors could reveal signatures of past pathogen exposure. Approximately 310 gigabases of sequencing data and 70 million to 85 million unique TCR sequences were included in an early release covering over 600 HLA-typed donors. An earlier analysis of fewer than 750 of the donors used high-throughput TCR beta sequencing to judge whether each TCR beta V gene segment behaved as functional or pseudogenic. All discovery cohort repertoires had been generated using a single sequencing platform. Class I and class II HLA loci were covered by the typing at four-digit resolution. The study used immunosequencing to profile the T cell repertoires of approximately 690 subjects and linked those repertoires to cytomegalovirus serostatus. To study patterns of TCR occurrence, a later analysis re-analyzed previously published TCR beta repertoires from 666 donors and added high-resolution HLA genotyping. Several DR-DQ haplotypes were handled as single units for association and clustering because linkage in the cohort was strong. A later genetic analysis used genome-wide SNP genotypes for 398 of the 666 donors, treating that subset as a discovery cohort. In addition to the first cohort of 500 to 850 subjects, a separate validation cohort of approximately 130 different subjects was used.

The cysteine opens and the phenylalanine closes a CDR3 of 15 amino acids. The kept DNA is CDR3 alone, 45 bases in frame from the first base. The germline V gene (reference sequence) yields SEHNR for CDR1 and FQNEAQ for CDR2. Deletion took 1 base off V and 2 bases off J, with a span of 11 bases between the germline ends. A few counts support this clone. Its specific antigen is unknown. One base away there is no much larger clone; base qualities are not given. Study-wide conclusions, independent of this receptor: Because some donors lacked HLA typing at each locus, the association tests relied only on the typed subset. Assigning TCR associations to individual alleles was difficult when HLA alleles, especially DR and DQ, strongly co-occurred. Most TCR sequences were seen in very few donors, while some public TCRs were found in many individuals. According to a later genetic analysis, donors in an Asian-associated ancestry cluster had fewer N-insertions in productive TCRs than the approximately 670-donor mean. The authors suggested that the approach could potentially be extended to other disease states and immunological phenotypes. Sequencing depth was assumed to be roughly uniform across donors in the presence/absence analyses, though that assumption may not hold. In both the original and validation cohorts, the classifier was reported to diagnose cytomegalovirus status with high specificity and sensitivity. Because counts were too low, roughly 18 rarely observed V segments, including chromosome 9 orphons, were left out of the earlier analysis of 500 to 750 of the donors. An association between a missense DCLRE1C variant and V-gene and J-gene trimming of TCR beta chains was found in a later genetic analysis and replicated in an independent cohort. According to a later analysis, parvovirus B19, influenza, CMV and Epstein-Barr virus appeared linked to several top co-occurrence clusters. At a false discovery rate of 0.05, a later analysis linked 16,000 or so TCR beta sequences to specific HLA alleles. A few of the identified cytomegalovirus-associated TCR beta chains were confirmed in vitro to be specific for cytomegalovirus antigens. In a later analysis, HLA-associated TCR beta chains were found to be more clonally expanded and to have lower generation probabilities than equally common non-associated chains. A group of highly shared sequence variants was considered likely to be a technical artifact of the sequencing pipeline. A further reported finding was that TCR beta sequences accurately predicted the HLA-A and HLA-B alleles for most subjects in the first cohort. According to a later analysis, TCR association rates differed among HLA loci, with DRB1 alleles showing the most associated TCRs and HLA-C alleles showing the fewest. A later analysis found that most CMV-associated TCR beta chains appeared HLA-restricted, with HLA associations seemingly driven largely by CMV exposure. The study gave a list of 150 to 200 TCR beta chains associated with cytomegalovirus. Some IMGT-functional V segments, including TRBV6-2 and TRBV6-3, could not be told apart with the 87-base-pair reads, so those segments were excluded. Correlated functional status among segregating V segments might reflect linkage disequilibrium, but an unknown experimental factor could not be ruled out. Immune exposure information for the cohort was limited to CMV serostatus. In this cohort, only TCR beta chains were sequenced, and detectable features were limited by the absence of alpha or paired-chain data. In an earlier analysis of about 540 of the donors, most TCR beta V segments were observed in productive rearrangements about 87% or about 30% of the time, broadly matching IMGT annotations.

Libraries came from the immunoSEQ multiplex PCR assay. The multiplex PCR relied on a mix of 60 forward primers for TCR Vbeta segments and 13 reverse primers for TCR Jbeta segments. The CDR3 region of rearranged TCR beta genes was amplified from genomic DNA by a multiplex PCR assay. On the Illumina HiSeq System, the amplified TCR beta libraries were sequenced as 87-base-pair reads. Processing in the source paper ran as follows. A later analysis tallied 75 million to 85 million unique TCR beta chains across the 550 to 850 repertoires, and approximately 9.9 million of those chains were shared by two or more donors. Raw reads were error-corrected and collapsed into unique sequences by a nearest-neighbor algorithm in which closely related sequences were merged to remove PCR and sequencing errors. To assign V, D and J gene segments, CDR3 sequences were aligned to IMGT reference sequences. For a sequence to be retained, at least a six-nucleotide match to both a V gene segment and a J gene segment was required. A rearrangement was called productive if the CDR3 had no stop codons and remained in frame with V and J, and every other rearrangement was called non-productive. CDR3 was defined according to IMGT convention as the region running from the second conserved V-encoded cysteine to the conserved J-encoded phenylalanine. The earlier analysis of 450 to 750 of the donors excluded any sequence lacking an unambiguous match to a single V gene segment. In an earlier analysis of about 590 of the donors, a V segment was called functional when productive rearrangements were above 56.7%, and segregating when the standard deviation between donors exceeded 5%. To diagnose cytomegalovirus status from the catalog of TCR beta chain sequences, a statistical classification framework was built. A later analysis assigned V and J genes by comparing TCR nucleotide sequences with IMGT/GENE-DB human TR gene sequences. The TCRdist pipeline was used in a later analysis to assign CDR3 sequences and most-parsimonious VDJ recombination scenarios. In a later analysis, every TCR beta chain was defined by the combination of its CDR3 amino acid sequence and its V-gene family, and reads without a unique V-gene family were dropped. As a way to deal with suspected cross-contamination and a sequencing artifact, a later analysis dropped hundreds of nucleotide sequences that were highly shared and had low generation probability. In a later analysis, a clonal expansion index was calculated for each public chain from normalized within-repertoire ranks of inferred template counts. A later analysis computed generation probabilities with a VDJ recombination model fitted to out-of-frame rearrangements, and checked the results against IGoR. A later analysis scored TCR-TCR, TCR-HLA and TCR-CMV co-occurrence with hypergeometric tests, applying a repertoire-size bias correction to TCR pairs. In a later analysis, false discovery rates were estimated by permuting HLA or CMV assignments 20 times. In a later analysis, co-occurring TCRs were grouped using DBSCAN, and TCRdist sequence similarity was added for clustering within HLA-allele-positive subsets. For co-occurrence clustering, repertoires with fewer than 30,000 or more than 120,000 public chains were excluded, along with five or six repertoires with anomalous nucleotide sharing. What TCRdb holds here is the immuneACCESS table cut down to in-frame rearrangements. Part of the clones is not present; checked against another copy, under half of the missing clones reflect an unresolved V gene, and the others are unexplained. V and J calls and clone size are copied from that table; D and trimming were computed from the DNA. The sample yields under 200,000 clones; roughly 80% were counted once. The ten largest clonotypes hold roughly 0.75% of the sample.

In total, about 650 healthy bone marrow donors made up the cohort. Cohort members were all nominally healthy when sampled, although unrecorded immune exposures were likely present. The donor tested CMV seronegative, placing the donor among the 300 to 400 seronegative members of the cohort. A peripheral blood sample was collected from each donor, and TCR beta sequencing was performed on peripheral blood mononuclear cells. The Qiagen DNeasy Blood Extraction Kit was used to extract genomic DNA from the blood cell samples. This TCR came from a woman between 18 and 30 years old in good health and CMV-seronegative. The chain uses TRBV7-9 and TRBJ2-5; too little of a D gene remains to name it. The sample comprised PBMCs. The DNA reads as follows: TGTGCCAGCAGCTTAGGAGCAGCGAGACAAGAGACCCAGTACTTC. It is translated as CASSLGAARQETQYF.